This T cell receptor (beta chain) was sequenced during a study of metastatic and nonmetastatic thyroid tumors. Study in general: Repertoires were compared across blood and tumor or nodule tissue from malignant and benign thyroid patients. Overall study results and limits: In blood and tumor, TCR beta diversity was reportedly significantly higher in malignant thyroid tumors than in benign nodules.

The V and J ends lost 5 bases and 5 bases, in that order; junction bases with no gene match: 6. Germline CDR1 reads MNHNS; CDR2 reads SASEGT. CDR3 size: 15 residues. Original processing methods: A papillary thyroid cancer distant-metastasis classifier was built from CDR3 differences across clinicopathological groups. MiXCR reprocessed the PCR reads for TCRdb. TCRdb, not the authors, supplied the V and J calls. The sample comprises under 20,000 clones, 34% of which are singletons, and about a sixth rests with the top ten. No patient had received any treatment before thyroid surgery. As concerns this clone: Antigen: not known.

This TCR was recovered from a female donor with papillary thyroid cancer or a benign thyroid nodule (not recorded which). Some clones in this sample may be carry-over from other donors' samples. Sequences were obtained from tumor tissue. This rearrangement joins TRBV6-1 to TRBJ2-7; TRBD2 matches at 13 bases. The CDR3 DNA reads as TGTGCCAGCAGTACACTAGCGGGAGGGCCAAACGAGCAGTACTTC. It specifies CASSTLAGGPNEQYF.